These 32 T cell receptor beta chains came from one sample sequenced in a study of blood T cells in healthy people across ages. A second PCR, run for about 6 to 11 cycles, used a sample-barcoded 5' primer plus a J-beta primer mix. TCRdb re-analysed the 5' RACE reads in MiXCR, keeping a single row per CDR3 protein. The sample includes about 800,000 distinct CDR3 sequences, roughly 25% of them seen just once. The same sample was also studied in work on T cells of mothers and their children.

The sequenced sample consisted of blood. The receptors stem from a boy aged 5 to 17 in good health.

This clonotype was seen many times. The chain employs TRBV20-1 and TRBJ2-1, with a weak D call TRBD2 (6 bases). Trimming took 6 bases from V and 12 from J, leaving 21 bases between them. Germline CDR1 DFQATT, CDR2 SNEGSKA (reference sequence). The CDR3 has 13 residues. The CDR3 DNA sequence: TGCAGTGCCCCAGGACTACCTTCAGCAGGGCAGTTCTTC. Translation gives CSAPGLPSAGQFF.

This clonotype was found a few times. V is TRBV4-2 and J is TRBJ2-5; D might be TRBD2 (6 bases). The CDR3 is 16 residues long. In germline, CDR1 is LGHNA, CDR2 YNFKEQ. Trimming cost V 0 bases and J 1 base, with 12 bases left between them. The CDR3 nucleotides read TGTGCCAGCAGCCAAGATCCAGCGGGCCCCCAAGAGACCCAGTACTTC. Its protein is CASSQDPAGPQETQYF.

This clonotype was detected only a few times. This chain links TRBV6-1 with TRBJ2-3, with 13 positions matching TRBD2. J lost 4 bases, V lost 5 bases, and 12 bases had no gene match. The CDR3 is made up of 18 amino acids. Germline CDR1 is MNHNS and CDR2 is SASEGT. The CDR3 here is CASSQTSGGAWVPDTQYF. CDR3 nucleotide sequence: TGTGCCAGCAGTCAAACTAGCGGGGGGGCCTGGGTCCCAGATACGCAGTATTTT.

This chain connects TRBV6-2 or TRBV6-3 to TRBJ2-5; 7 positions agree with TRBD2. Germline-derived CDR1 and CDR2 are MNHEY and SVGEGT. The CDR3 loop spans 15 amino acids. V dropped 2 bases and J dropped 2; count of bases not matched to a gene: 5. CDR3: CASSYSLAAQETQYF. CDR3 DNA: TGTGCCAGCAGTTACAGTCTAGCGGCACAAGAGACCCAGTACTTC.

The chain joins TRBV7-2 to TRBJ2-7; D is ambiguous. The CDR3 is 13 amino acids. The germline CDR1 and CDR2 sequences are SGHTA and FQGNSA. Trimming left V 3 bases short and J 2 bases short, with 8 bases between. The CDR3 sequence: CASSFGFTYEQYF. The CDR3 region has the DNA TGTGCCAGCAGCTTTGGCTTCACCTACGAGCAGTACTTC.

This clonotype was found a few times. The gene calls are TRBV29-1 and TRBJ2-7; perhaps TRBD1 as D (5 bases). V was pared by 4 bases and J by 3 bases, with 10 bases between. Germline V gives CDR1 SQVTM, CDR2 ANQGSEA. The CDR3 runs 12 residues. The CDR3 sequence is CSVGSGIYEQYF. The CDR3 DNA sequence: TGCAGCGTTGGGTCAGGGATCTACGAGCAGTACTTC.

The rearrangement uses TRBV28 and TRBJ2-3, with D unclear. The germline gives CDR1 MDHEN, CDR2 SYDVKM. The CDR3 runs to 15 residues. The V end lost 8 bases, the J end lost 3 bases, and 18 bases lay between the germline ends. The CDR3 is CASRPAGVRTDTQYF. DNA for the CDR3: TGTGCCAGCCGCCCCGCAGGTGTGAGAACAGATACGCAGTATTTT.

This clonotype has at least ten counts. The chain has TRBV27 and TRBJ2-5; D gene ambiguous. Germline V gene sequence: CDR1 MNHEY, CDR2 SMNVEV (reference sequence). Trimming removed 6 bases at V and 2 bases at J, with 10 bases between. The CDR3 length is 13 residues. The chain's CDR3 is CASSRARQETQYF. DNA for the CDR3: TGTGCCAGCAGCCGGGCTAGGCAAGAGACCCAGTACTTC.

V and J are TRBV6-2 or TRBV6-3 and TRBJ2-1, with 9 bases that match TRBD2. The CDR3 loop spans 17 amino acids. Losses at the gene ends were 5 bases for V and 2 bases for J; bases not matched to a gene: 10. CDR1 MNHEY and CDR2 SVGEGT come from the germline V gene. The CDR3 here is CASSRTLLAGPYNEQFF. CDR3 nucleotides: TGTGCCAGCAGTCGTACCCTTCTAGCGGGACCCTACAATGAGCAGTTCTTC.

This chain connects TRBV12-3 or TRBV12-4 to TRBJ2-2; D tentatively reads TRBD1 or TRBD2 (5 bases each). The V and J ends lost 1 base and 6 bases respectively, with 12 bases between them. This CDR3 region has 15 residues. The CDR3 bases are TGTGCCAGCAGTTTAGGGGCAGGGACCCCCGGGGAGCTGTTTTTT. Residues: CASSLGAGTPGELFF.

The chain recombines TRBV19 with TRBJ2-5, with D maybe TRBD2 (5 bases). The end of the DNA aligns better with TRBJ2-7, so the J call may be wrong. CDR3 length: 15 residues. The V gene's germline CDR1 is LNHDA and CDR2 SQIVND (reference sequence). Here the CDR3 DNA reads TGTGCCAGTAGTATCGGAGTGGGGAGCTCCTACGAGCAGTACTTC. Protein: CASSIGVGSSYEQYF.

This chain connects TRBV12-3 or TRBV12-4 to TRBJ2-7, with no clear D. Trimming removed 2 bases at V and 4 bases at J, with 9 bases between. The CDR3 runs 13 residues. The chain's CDR3 is CASSLFGPYEQYF. CDR3 nucleotides: TGTGCCAGCAGTTTATTCGGGCCATACGAGCAGTACTTC.

The chain couples TRBV11-2 to TRBJ2-1; 15 nucleotides line up with TRBD2. CDR1 is SGHAT, CDR2 FQNNGV, per germline. This CDR3 contains 17 residues. V gave up 5 bases and J gave up 7 bases; unmatched junction bases: 9. CDR3 residues: CASSKEIGLAGGNEQFF. The CDR3 region has the DNA TGTGCCAGCAGCAAAGAGATCGGACTAGCGGGAGGGAATGAGCAGTTCTTC.

This clonotype was seen more than once but under ten times. The V gene is TRBV28, the J gene TRBJ2-1; 7 nucleotides match TRBD1. The J call may be in error: the DNA end matches TRBJ2-7 better. The CDR3 runs 14 residues. Germline CDR1 and CDR2: MDHEN and SYDVKM. CDR3: CASSLYRGTYEQYF. Written as DNA, the CDR3 is TGTGCCAGCAGTTTATACAGGGGCACCTACGAGCAGTACTTC.

Only a few counts were recorded for this clonotype. This sequence joins TRBV7-9 and TRBJ2-1; D unclear. The CDR3 spans 13 residues. In germline, CDR1 is SEHNR, CDR2 FQNEAQ (reference sequence). V shed 3 bases and J shed 4 bases, with 7 bases lying between them. The CDR3 coding sequence is TGTGCCAGCAGCTTGAACAATTACAATGAGCAGTTCTTC. Encoded protein: CASSLNNYNEQFF.

This clonotype was seen more than once but under ten times. The rearrangement uses TRBV20-1 and TRBJ2-5, with D perhaps matching TRBD1 (6 bases). Germline V CDR1 and CDR2: DFQATT, SNEGSKA (reference sequence). This CDR3 region has 15 residues. Trimming took off 3 bases at V and 5 bases at J, with 19 bases between the two ends. This chain's CDR3 is CSASGFRNRVETQYF. The CDR3, as DNA: TGCAGTGCTAGTGGATTCAGGAACAGGGTTGAGACCCAGTACTTC.

A few counts support this clonotype. CDR3 DNA sequence: TGTGCCAGCAGCCAACCCGGGCAGGGGGCGATCGGGGAGCTGTTTTTT. Translation gives CASSQPGQGAIGELFF. The chain joins TRBV11-2 to TRBJ2-2; the match to TRBD1 covers 8 bases. Germline CDR1 SGHAT, CDR2 FQNNGV. Trimming at V came to 5 bases and at J to 7 bases, leaving 12 bases not matched to a gene. The CDR3 covers 16 residues.

This chain links TRBV20-1 with TRBJ1-2; D perhaps matches TRBD1 (5 bases). Trimming took off 0 bases at V and 5 bases at J, with 13 bases between the two ends. CDR1 is DFQATT and CDR2 is SNEGSKA in the germline V gene (reference sequence). This CDR3 is built from 14 residues. The CDR3 loop is CSARDLGTEYGYTF. DNA for the CDR3: TGCAGTGCTAGAGATCTAGGGACCGAATATGGCTACACCTTC.

This chain connects TRBV12-3 or TRBV12-4 to TRBJ2-2; 10 nucleotides agree with TRBD1. The CDR3 is 14 amino acids. Trimming cost V 5 bases and J 9 bases; bases outside gene matches: 6. The CDR3 DNA reads TGTGCCAGCAGTCCCGGGACAGGGGAGCGGGAGCTGTTTTTT. Translating it yields CASSPGTGERELFF.

This clonotype was seen a few times. The V gene is TRBV7-2, the J gene TRBJ1-2; no reliable D call. Deletions cut 2 bases from V and 5 bases from J, with 9 bases between. From germline, CDR1 is SGHTA and CDR2 FQGNSA. CDR3 length equals 13 residues. The CDR3 coding sequence is TGTGCCAGCAGCTTACCCATGACATATGGCTACACCTTC. The encoded protein is CASSLPMTYGYTF.

This chain links TRBV6-2 or TRBV6-3 with TRBJ1-5; D call uncertain. V was trimmed by 0 bases and J by 0 bases, leaving 9 bases between them. This CDR3 has 16 amino acids. The V gene's germline CDR1 is MNHEY and CDR2 SVGEGT. CDR3 in amino acids: CASSYSFGVSNQPQHF. The CDR3 DNA sequence: TGTGCCAGCAGTTACTCGTTCGGGGTTAGCAATCAGCCCCAGCATTTT.

This clonotype has more than one count but fewer than ten. The chain has TRBV13 and TRBJ2-5; 8 bases map to TRBD2. The trim removed 6 bases at V and 5 bases at J, leaving 8 bases unmatched. This CDR3 spans 14 amino acids. Germline-derived CDR1 and CDR2 are PRHDT and FYEKMQ (reference sequence). Here the CDR3 reads CASRSSGGRETQYF. The CDR3 nucleotides read TGTGCCAGCAGAAGCAGCGGGGGCAGGGAGACCCAGTACTTC.

The chain joins TRBV7-2 to TRBJ2-5; 11 bases fit TRBD2. The DNA end is a closer match to TRBJ2-1, so the J assignment may be wrong. Germline V gene data show CDR1 as SGHTA and CDR2 as FQGNSA. The CDR3 contains 15 residues. CDR3 residues: CASSLVAGGRNEQFF. The CDR3 nucleotides are TGTGCCAGCAGCTTAGTAGCGGGAGGGCGGAATGAGCAGTTCTTC.

This clonotype was counted a few times. The chain couples TRBV7-9 to TRBJ2-2; 8 bases are shared with TRBD1. Trimming cost V 4 bases and J 9 bases; bases outside gene matches: 10. The CDR3 runs 15 residues. Germline-derived CDR1 and CDR2 are SEHNR and FQNEAQ (reference sequence). The chain's CDR3 is CASSSARTGSWELFF. CDR3 DNA: TGTGCCAGCAGCTCCGCGCGGACAGGGTCTTGGGAGCTGTTTTTT.

This clonotype was found a few times. CDR3 DNA: TGTGCCATCAGTGAAGGAGCTAGCGGGACACTTAGCACAGATACGCAGTATTTT. Its translation: CAISEGASGTLSTDTQYF. V and J are TRBV10-3 and TRBJ2-3, with 9 bases lining up with TRBD2. The CDR3 has 18 amino acids. V shed 3 bases, J shed 0 bases, and the junction held 10 bases outside the gene matches. In germline, CDR1 is ENHRY, CDR2 SYGVKD.

This clonotype was seen more than once but under ten times. The chain has TRBV28 and TRBJ2-5; maybe TRBD2 (5 bases). Trimming took off 2 bases at V and 5 bases at J, with 12 bases between the two ends. This CDR3 is built from 14 residues. Germline CDR1 is MDHEN and CDR2 is SYDVKM. CDR3 in amino acids: CASSLGLGWETQYF. In DNA, the CDR3 is TGTGCCAGCAGTTTAGGACTTGGGTGGGAGACCCAGTACTTC.

The rearrangement uses TRBV2 and TRBJ1-2; D gene unclear. Deletions cut 3 bases from V and 0 bases from J, with 11 bases between. This CDR3 region has 15 residues. Germline assignment: CDR1 SNHLY and CDR2 FYNNEI. The CDR3 sequence: CASSDYSNSNYGYTF. CDR3 DNA sequence: TGTGCCAGCAGTGATTACAGCAACTCTAACTATGGCTACACCTTC.

Only a few counts were recorded for this clonotype. The gene calls are TRBV2 and TRBJ1-6, with D possibly being TRBD1 (6 bases). CDR3 length: 14 amino acids. The germline gives CDR1 SNHLY, CDR2 FYNNEI. V lost 1 base and J lost 7, with 8 bases in between. This CDR3 is CASSEGTDNSPLHF. In DNA form, the CDR3 reads TGTGCCAGCAGTGAAGGGACAGACAATTCACCCCTCCACTTT.

J is TRBJ1-2 and V is TRBV20-1; D not certain. Trimming removed 4 bases at V and 4 bases at J, with 13 bases between. CDR3 size: 13 residues. Per the germline V gene, CDR1 is DFQATT and CDR2 is SNEGSKA (reference sequence). CDR3 residues: CSATPLDGYGYTF. The DNA of the CDR3 is TGCAGTGCTACACCCCTGGACGGCTATGGCTACACCTTC.

This sequence joins TRBV6-2 or TRBV6-3 and TRBJ1-2, with D maybe TRBD1 (6 bases). Looked up from germline, CDR1 is MNHEY and CDR2 is SVGEGT. The CDR3 is made up of 16 amino acids. Trimming cost V 2 bases and J 4 bases, with 17 bases left between them. The CDR3 sequence: CASSYGRGGPIYGYTF. CDR3 in DNA: TGTGCCAGCAGTTACGGCCGCGGGGGCCCGATCTATGGCTACACCTTC.

This clonotype was detected a few times. This chain links TRBV12-3 or TRBV12-4 with TRBJ2-3; unclear D gene. The CDR3 covers 16 residues. Trimming left V 0 bases short and J 0 bases short, with 10 bases between. CDR3 sequence: CASSLAIQTSTDTQYF. CDR3 bases: TGTGCCAGCAGTTTAGCGATACAGACAAGCACAGATACGCAGTATTTT.

This clonotype was observed a few times. Mismatch with germline at one junction end may stem from a read error. The chain links TRBV25-1 to TRBJ2-7; D not resolved. This CDR3 is built from 13 residues. Germline V gives CDR1 MGHDK, CDR2 SYGVNS. CDR3 amino acids: CASRVSASYEQYF. The CDR3 nucleotides read TGTGCCAGCAGGGTCAGTGCTTCCTACGAACAGTACTTC.